The T cell receptor (beta chain) under discussion was sequenced for a study of blood T cells in healthy people across ages. A second PCR, run for roughly 7 to 12 cycles, used a sample-barcoded 5' primer plus a J-beta primer mix. TCRdb reprocessed the 5' RACE reads via MiXCR and lists one record per CDR3 protein. The table lists 650,000 to 950,000 distinct CDR3 sequences, around 42% of them singletons. This clonotype has only one observation. Its antigen is still unknown. At one end the junction does not follow the germline gene, possibly because of a read error. Study results and caveats: When set beside aged donors, long-lived donors presented more naive CD4+ cells and higher diversity. Measured against age, TCR beta diversity per million T cells decreased in a roughly linear manner.

Sequenced sample: blood. The sequence was collected from a man between 60 and 75 years old in good health.

The DNA for the CDR3 is TGTGCCTGCAGCTTCGGGCAGGGGGGCAATCAGCCCCAGCATTTT. Translated, it gives CACSFGQGGNQPQHF. This sequence joins TRBV13 and TRBJ1-5; TRBD1 matches 7 bases. The CDR3 sequence is 15 residues long. The germline V gene has CDR1 PRHDT and CDR2 FYEKMQ (reference sequence).